This is a list of T cell receptor beta chains from one sample in a study of T cells in Graves' hyperthyroidism and ophthalmopathy. TCRdb reprocessed the multiplex PCR reads via MiXCR and lists one record per CDR3 protein. The repertoire has approximately 510,000 distinct CDR3 sequences, around 20% of them found once; the top ten carry roughly 29%. Sequencing used blood. Receptor source: a man aged 18 to 30 with Graves' hyperthyroidism. The CDR3 runs from the conserved cysteine through the conserved F or W. A D gene is named only where the DNA matches it firmly. Clone size is stated in some rows and not others, as once, few, many or a class when expanded.

D gene	V gene	clone size	J gene	CDR3 protein	CDR3 DNA
NA	TRBV12-3/TRBV12-4	once	TRBJ1-3	CASSPLSFTIYF	TGTGCCAGCAGTCCCCTTAGTTTCACCATATATTTT
NA	TRBV6-1	many	TRBJ2-7	CASKAQTTTREQYF	TGTGCCAGCAAGGCGCAGACCACTACGAGGGAGCAGTACTTC
TRBD1	TRBV14	NA	TRBJ1-1	CASSQVIEGAATEAFF	TGTGCCAGCAGCCAAGTCATTGAGGGGGCCGCCACTGAAGCTTTCTTT
TRBD2	TRBV12-3/TRBV12-4	many	TRBJ2-4	CASSSLAGGENIQYF	TGTGCCAGCAGTTCATTAGCGGGGGGGGAAAACATTCAGTACTTC
NA	TRBV12-3/TRBV12-4	few	TRBJ1-2	CASSLRGWGYTF	TGTGCCAGCAGTTTACGGGGGTGGGGCTACACCTTC
TRBD1	TRBV2	NA	TRBJ1-5	CASTKTGNSNQPQHF	TGTGCCAGCACGAAGACAGGGAATAGCAATCAGCCCCAGCATTTT
TRBD1	TRBV19	many	TRBJ2-7	CASNNRGLTYEQYF	TGTGCCAGTAACAACAGGGGCCTCACCTACGAGCAGTACTTC
NA	TRBV14	NA	TRBJ1-2	CASSQYSKSGYTF	TGTGCCAGCAGCCAGTACAGTAAGAGTGGCTACACCTTC
TRBD1	TRBV7-9	many	TRBJ1-1	CASSLGTATEAFF	TGTGCCAGCAGCCTTGGGACAGCTACTGAAGCTTTCTTT
NA	TRBV6-5	many	TRBJ1-5	CASSSERDQPQHF	TGTGCCAGCAGCTCTGAAAGAGATCAGCCCCAGCATTTT
NA	TRBV11-2	many	TRBJ1-2	CASSLGPTDGYTF	TGTGCCAGCAGCTTAGGCCCCACGGATGGCTACACCTTC
NA	TRBV2	many	TRBJ2-7	CASGDTISYEQYF	TGTGCCAGCGGGGACACCATCTCCTACGAGCAGTACTTC
TRBD1	TRBV6-1	NA	TRBJ1-2	CASSPRAGGGGYTF	TGTGCCAGCAGTCCCAGGGCAGGGGGAGGCGGCTACACCTTC
NA	TRBV12-3/TRBV12-4	many	TRBJ2-5	CASSSGGLQETQYF	TGTGCCAGCAGTTCCGGCGGATTACAAGAGACCCAGTACTTC
NA	TRBV6-5	many	TRBJ2-4	CASSYSELGAKNIQYF	TGTGCCAGCAGTTACTCGGAGCTAGGAGCCAAAAACATTCAGTACTTC
NA	TRBV15	once	TRBJ1-1	CATSRRGAMGTEAFF	TGTGCCACCAGCAGACGGGGGGCCATGGGGACTGAAGCTTTCTTT
TRBD1	TRBV29-1	few	TRBJ1-2	CSVTDRHYGYTF	TGCAGCGTTACGGACAGGCATTATGGCTACACCTTC
NA	TRBV29-1	many	TRBJ1-5	CSVGGQGRNQPQHF	TGCAGCGTTGGCGGGCAGGGAAGAAATCAGCCCCAGCATTTT
TRBD2	TRBV20-1	NA	TRBJ2-7	CSARGEGYEQYF	TGCAGTGCGAGAGGGGAGGGGTACGAGCAGTACTTC
NA	TRBV6-5	many	TRBJ2-7	CASSYSWEGVSYEQYF	TGTGCCAGCAGTTACTCCTGGGAGGGGGTATCTTACGAGCAGTACTTC
NA	TRBV12-3/TRBV12-4	many	TRBJ2-5	CASSLGSGVGETQYF	TGTGCCAGCAGTTTAGGGTCCGGGGTTGGAGAGACCCAGTACTTC
TRBD1	TRBV4-2	once	TRBJ2-5	CASSPYTGGGETQYF	TGTGCCAGCAGCCCCTACACAGGGGGCGGAGAGACCCAGTACTTC
TRBD1	TRBV28	NA	TRBJ1-2	CASSLNIQGANGYTF	TGTGCCAGCAGTTTGAATATTCAGGGGGCAAACGGCTACACCTTC
NA	TRBV30	NA	TRBJ2-5	CAWEEWERETQYF	TGTGCCTGGGAGGAGTGGGAGCGGGAGACCCAGTACTTC
NA	TRBV6-2/TRBV6-3	many	TRBJ2-2	CASSYRRLASPLSAGELFF	TGTGCCAGCAGTTACCGGCGTCTAGCGTCCCCCCTTTCCGCCGGGGAGCTGTTTTTT
NA	TRBV28	NA	TRBJ2-5	CASFTTEAGLTPQETQYF	TGTGCCAGCTTCACAACCGAAGCAGGACTTACCCCCCAAGAGACCCAGTACTTC
NA	TRBV6-1	many	TRBJ1-5	CASRKWTENNQPQHF	TGTGCCAGCAGAAAATGGACCGAGAACAATCAGCCCCAGCATTTT
TRBD2	TRBV7-2	few	TRBJ2-4	CASSGGGIQYF	TGTGCCAGCAGTGGCGGGGGGATTCAGTACTTC
TRBD1	TRBV28	few	TRBJ2-7	CASSPQGEVNEQYF	TGTGCCAGCAGTCCACAGGGGGAAGTAAACGAGCAGTACTTC
TRBD1	TRBV11-2	many	TRBJ1-2	CASSATDRPTLGYTF	TGTGCCAGCAGCGCGACGGACAGGCCCACTCTTGGCTACACCTTC